The 8 T cell receptor beta chains below all came from one sample that was sequenced in a study of blood T cell repertoires in COVID-19. The protocol was immunoSEQ multiplex PCR, while the TCRdb copy is restricted to in-frame clones and leaves out a portion. Among roughly 150,000 clones listed, over 70% were seen once. Source material: peripheral blood. The receptors here all came from a human donor in a cohort sampled during active COVID-19.

This clone is a singleton in its sample. The V gene is TRBV11-2, the J gene TRBJ1-4; D call uncertain. The germline CDR1 and CDR2 sequences are SGHAT and FQNNGV. V was pared by 2 bases and J by 8 bases, with 9 bases between. This CDR3 is built from 13 residues. CDR3 nucleotide sequence: TGTGCCAGCAGCTTACGGGTGCACGAAAAACTGTTTTTT. Translated, it gives CASSLRVHEKLFF.

This clone was counted once. The gene calls are TRBV6-2 or TRBV6-3 and TRBJ2-7; TRBD2 matches 7 bases. The CDR3 has 16 amino acids. From germline, CDR1 is MNHEY and CDR2 SVGEGT. V shed 4 bases, J shed 2 bases, and the junction held 11 bases outside the gene matches. CDR3 sequence reads: CASSWGGGVGTYEQYF. The CDR3 DNA sequence: TGTGCCAGCAGTTGGGGTGGGGGGGTTGGAACCTACGAGCAGTACTTC.

The chain combines TRBV7-9 with TRBJ2-2, with TRBD2 as a possible D gene (5 bases). The CDR3 length is 16 residues. Germline V lookup: CDR1 SEHNR, CDR2 FQNEAQ (reference sequence). V lost 1 base, J lost 0 bases, and 9 bases lay in between. The CDR3 DNA is TGTGCCAGCAGCTTAGGGGAGCTCGCGAACACCGGGGAGCTGTTTTTT. It is translated as CASSLGELANTGELFF.

J is TRBJ2-6 and V is TRBV3-1 (or the pseudogene TRBV3-2); tentatively, D is TRBD1 (6 bases). In germline, CDR1 is LGHDT, CDR2 YNNKEL (reference sequence). CDR3 length: 19 residues. V was shortened by 0 bases and J by 3 bases, with 18 bases between the two germline ends. The CDR3 DNA sequence: TGTGCCAGCAGCCAAGAATGGCCAGGGGAAAGCAGTGGGGCCAACGTCCTGACTTTC. It specifies CASSQEWPGESSGANVLTF.

The chain joins TRBV7-3 to TRBJ2-2, with D perhaps matching TRBD2 (6 bases). With 5 bases removed from V and 6 bases from J, the gap between germline ends came to 13 bases. CDR3 length equals 14 residues. Germline V CDR1 and CDR2: SGHTA, FQGTGA. CDR3 protein: CASSPARGAGELFF. CDR3 coding DNA: TGTGCCAGCAGCCCAGCGCGGGGTGCCGGGGAGCTGTTTTTT.

Of note for this clone: Germline is not matched at one junction end, which may reflect a read error. The V and J genes are TRBV6-2 or TRBV6-3 and TRBJ1-5; 7 nucleotides line up with TRBD1. CDR1 MNHEY and CDR2 SVGEGT come from the germline V gene. There are 12 residues in the CDR3. CDR3 sequence reads: CASSVGRDSRYF. Here the CDR3 DNA reads TGTGCCAGCAGTGTGGGAAGGGACAGTAGGTATTTT.

The chain combines TRBV6-5 with TRBJ1-1; 12 bases line up with TRBD1. CDR1 is MNHEY and CDR2 is SVGAGI in the germline V gene. This CDR3 region has 14 residues. V gave up 6 bases and J gave up 8 bases; unmatched junction bases: 7. CDR3 nucleotides: TGTGCCAGCAGCCGAGGGACAGGGGGCGTCGAAGCTTTCTTT. This encodes CASSRGTGGVEAFF.

This clone was seen once. This chain connects TRBV10-3 to TRBJ2-3; maybe TRBD1 (5 bases). The germline CDR1 and CDR2 sequences are ENHRY and SYGVKD. Trimming took 7 bases from V and 2 from J, leaving 13 bases between them. The CDR3 consists of 14 residues. The CDR3: CAIKVDRYTDTQYF. The DNA for the CDR3 is TGTGCCATCAAGGTCGACAGATACACAGATACGCAGTATTTT.